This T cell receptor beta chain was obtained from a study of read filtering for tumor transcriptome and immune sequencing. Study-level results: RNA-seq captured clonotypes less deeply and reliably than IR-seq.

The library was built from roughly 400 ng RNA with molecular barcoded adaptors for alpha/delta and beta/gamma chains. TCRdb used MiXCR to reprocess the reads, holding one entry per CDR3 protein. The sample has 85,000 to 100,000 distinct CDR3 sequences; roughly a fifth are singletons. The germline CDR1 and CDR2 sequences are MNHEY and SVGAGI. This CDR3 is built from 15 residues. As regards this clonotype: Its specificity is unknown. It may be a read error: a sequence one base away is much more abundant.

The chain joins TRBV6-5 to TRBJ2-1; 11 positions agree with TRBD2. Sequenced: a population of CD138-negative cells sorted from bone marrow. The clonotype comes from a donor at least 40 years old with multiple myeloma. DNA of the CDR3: TGTGCCAGCGAACGGACTAGCGGGCACTACAATGAGCAGCTCTTC. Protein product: CASERTSGHYNEQLF.